A single sample is the source of the 15 T cell receptor beta chains below, sequenced in a study of patients and donors after allogeneic stem cell transplantation. TCRdb analysed the RT-PCR reads with MiXCR anew, one entry per CDR3 protein. The sample comprises 95,000 to 120,000 distinct CDR3 sequences, roughly 35% of which are singletons, and around 27% rests with the top ten. Specimen: blood, either unsorted or a sorted T cell fraction (not recorded which). All receptors come from a human donor who was either an allogeneic HSCT recipient or a stem cell or donor lymphocyte infusion donor (not recorded which). It is not recorded whose cells these are; they may come from a transplant donor.

This chain uses TRBV7-9 with TRBJ2-7; 8 bases are shared with TRBD1. The CDR3 length is 15 residues. V dropped 2 bases and J dropped 4; count of bases not matched to a gene: 7. Germline values: CDR1 SEHNR, CDR2 FQNEAQ (reference sequence). CDR3 loop: CASSLPGQVGYEQYF. Here the CDR3 DNA reads TGTGCCAGCAGCTTACCGGGACAGGTCGGTTACGAGCAGTACTTC.

The V gene is TRBV12-3 or TRBV12-4, the J gene TRBJ2-7; no firm D call. V lost 3 bases and J 0 bases, leaving 9 bases between the germline ends. This CDR3 is 14 amino acids long. The CDR3 DNA reads TGTGCCAGCAGTTTCGAGAGAAACTCCTACGAGCAGTACTTC. Amino acid sequence: CASSFERNSYEQYF.

This chain links TRBV15 with TRBJ2-5, with D perhaps TRBD2 (5 bases). The length of the CDR3 is 15 residues. The V gene's germline CDR1 is LNHNV and CDR2 YYDKDF (reference sequence). The ends were cut back, 6 bases at V and 1 base at J, with 15 bases in the middle. The CDR3 DNA is TGTGCCACCAGGCTTAACTGGGGAGCCCAAGAGACCCAGTACTTC. It encodes CATRLNWGAQETQYF.

The CDR3 nucleotides are TGTGCCAGCAGCCCCCGGGCCCTTGGGTACGAGCAGTACTTC. As protein: CASSPRALGYEQYF. The chain carries TRBV4-2 and TRBJ2-7; D unresolved. CDR3 length: 14 amino acids. The V gene's germline CDR1 is LGHNA and CDR2 YNFKEQ. V was trimmed by 4 bases and J by 4 bases, leaving 14 bases between them.

The chain is built from TRBV20-1 and TRBJ2-5, with D unresolved. Per the germline V gene, CDR1 is DFQATT and CDR2 is SNEGSKA (reference sequence). The CDR3 has 14 residues. Trimming cost V 3 bases and J 3 bases, with 14 bases left between them. CDR3 amino acids: CSARTLVNEETQYF. The CDR3 DNA reads as TGCAGTGCTAGGACCCTAGTGAACGAAGAGACCCAGTACTTC.

CDR3 in amino acids: CASMAGGTATEAFF. The CDR3 nucleotides read TGTGCCAGCATGGCCGGTGGGACAGCAACTGAAGCTTTCTTT. The chain combines TRBV2 with TRBJ1-1; 7 bases fit TRBD1. Trimming cost V 7 bases and J 5 bases; bases outside gene matches: 10. The CDR3 is 14 amino acids. From germline, CDR1 is SNHLY and CDR2 FYNNEI.

This clonotype was detected only a few times. This chain joins TRBV6-2 or TRBV6-3 and TRBJ2-1; tentative D call: TRBD2 (7 bases). V gave up 6 bases and J gave up 7 bases, with 13 bases separating them. The CDR3 has 13 amino acids. Germline assignment: CDR1 MNHEY and CDR2 SVGEGT. CDR3 region: CASRGRGGNEQFF. CDR3 nucleotides: TGTGCCAGCAGGGGAAGGGGGGGGAATGAGCAGTTCTTC.

Concerning this clonotype: One end of the junction varies from germline; a read error may be responsible. CDR3 region: CATNDPGTDFGETQYF. CDR3 DNA: TGTGCCACCAATGATCCCGGGACAGATTTTGGGGAGACCCAGTACTTC. The V and J genes are TRBV24-1 and TRBJ2-5, with 7 bases fitting TRBD1. Looked up from germline, CDR1 is KGHDR and CDR2 is SFDVKD. The CDR3 runs 16 residues.

V and J are TRBV10-3 and TRBJ2-3, with 9 bases aligning to TRBD1. V lost 6 bases and J lost 4; bases outside the gene matches: 5. Germline V CDR1 and CDR2: ENHRY, SYGVKD. This CDR3 has 14 residues. The CDR3 DNA is TGTGCCATCAGGCCTGACAGGGGGTCAGATACGCAGTATTTT. This codes for CAIRPDRGSDTQYF.

The chain joins TRBV15 to TRBJ2-3; the D is unclear. Germline CDR1 and CDR2: LNHNV and YYDKDF (reference sequence). The CDR3 is made up of 12 amino acids. V was pared by 0 bases and J by 6 bases, with 4 bases between. CDR3 in DNA: TGTGCCACCAGCAGAGATTTGGATACGCAGTATTTT. Residues: CATSRDLDTQYF.

This clonotype was seen a handful of times. CDR3 nucleotide sequence: TGTGCCAGCAGCTTTTGGGTTGAAGAGACCCAGTACTTC. It is translated as CASSFWVEETQYF. This chain links TRBV7-9 with TRBJ2-5; D is ambiguous. Trimming shortened V by 3 bases and J by 3 bases, and 8 bases separated the two germline ends. CDR1 SEHNR and CDR2 FQNEAQ come from the germline V gene (reference sequence). The CDR3 covers 13 residues. Based on the CDR3 plus reference TRBV7-9 and TRBJ2-5, the full variable domain is DTGVSQNPRHKITKRGQNVTFRCDPISEHNRLYWYRQTLGQGPEFLTYFQNEAQLEKSRLLSDRFSAERPKGSFSTLEIQRTEQGDSAMYLCASSFWVEETQYFGPGTRLLVL.

The genes are TRBV5-6 and TRBJ1-2, with D hard to call. Trimming shortened V by 6 bases and J by 4 bases, and 13 bases separated the two germline ends. Germline V gene lookup returns CDR1 SGHDT and CDR2 YYEEEE. This CDR3 is built from 13 residues. CDR3 coding DNA: TGTGCCAGCACCCCGGGAACGATCTATGGCTACACCTTC. This codes for CASTPGTIYGYTF.

At least ten counts were recorded for this clonotype. V and J are TRBV6-5 and TRBJ1-4; 7 bases fit TRBD1. The CDR3 is 14 residues long. With 6 bases clipped from V and 5 bases from J, the junction kept 6 bases outside the gene matches. The germline V gene encodes CDR1 MNHEY and CDR2 SVGAGI. The CDR3 sequence: CASSETGWNEKLFF. CDR3 DNA: TGTGCCAGCAGCGAGACAGGGTGGAATGAAAAACTGTTTTTT.

In this sample, this clonotype turned up a few times. V usage is TRBV7-8 and J usage is TRBJ1-5, with D hard to call. V shed 4 bases and J shed 5 bases, with 21 bases lying between them. Germline CDR1 reads SGHVS; CDR2 reads FQNEAQ. This CDR3 region has 17 residues. The CDR3 nucleotides are TGTGCCAGCAGCTCAAAGGCGGCGCGGATTAAGGATCAGCCCCAGCATTTT. As protein: CASSSKAARIKDQPQHF.

This clonotype appeared many times. The chain carries TRBV20-1 and TRBJ1-1; no firm D call. Trimming pared 3 bases from V and 5 bases from J, leaving 10 bases between. Germline V gives CDR1 DFQATT, CDR2 SNEGSKA (reference sequence). CDR3 length equals 12 residues. The CDR3 DNA reads as TGCAGTGCTAGTAGGGTTCAAACTGAAGCTTTCTTT. This encodes CSASRVQTEAFF.